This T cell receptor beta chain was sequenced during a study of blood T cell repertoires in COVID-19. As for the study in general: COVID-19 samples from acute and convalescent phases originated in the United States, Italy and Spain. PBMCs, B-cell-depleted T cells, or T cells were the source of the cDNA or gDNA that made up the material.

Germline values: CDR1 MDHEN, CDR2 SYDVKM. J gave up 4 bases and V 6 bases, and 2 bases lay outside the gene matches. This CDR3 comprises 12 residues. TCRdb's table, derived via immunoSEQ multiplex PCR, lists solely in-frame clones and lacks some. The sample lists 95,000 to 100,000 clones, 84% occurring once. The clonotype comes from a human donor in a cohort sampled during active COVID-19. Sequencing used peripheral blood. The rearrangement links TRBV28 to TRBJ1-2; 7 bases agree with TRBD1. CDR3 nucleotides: TGTGCCAGCAGCTGGACAGGCTATGGCTACACCTTC. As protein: CASSWTGYGYTF.